The rows below give T cell receptor beta chains drawn from one sample of a study of blood T cell repertoires in COVID-19. Using immunoSEQ multiplex PCR, the repertoire was profiled, and TCRdb retains in-frame clones only, with some absent. The sample records just over 150,000 clones, about 80% being singletons. The sequenced sample was peripheral blood. All receptors come from a woman aged 40 to 49 with COVID-19, enrolled during active disease. The CDR3 runs from the conserved cysteine through the conserved F or W. The order of the fields is D gene, clone size, J gene, V gene, CDR3 DNA, CDR3 protein. A D gene is named only where the DNA matches it firmly. The listing skips clone size in some rows; elsewhere it reads once, few, many or a size class.

NA NA TRBJ1-5 TRBV4-1 TGCGCCAGCAGCCAAGAAATAGTTAGCAATCAGCCCCAGCATTTT CASSQEIVSNQPQHF
TRBD2 NA TRBJ2-2 TRBV4-1 TGCGCCAGCAGCCAAAGACTAGCGGGAGGTCCCGGGGAGCTGTTTTTT CASSQRLAGGPGELFF
NA NA TRBJ1-2 TRBV12-3/TRBV12-4 TGTGCCAGCCGAGACTCTACTAACTATGGCTACACCTTC CASRDSTNYGYTF
TRBD2 few TRBJ2-1 TRBV4-2 TGTGCCAGCAGCCAAACTAGCGGGGGGGCCTCTGAGCAGTTCTTC CASSQTSGGASEQFF
NA once TRBJ2-3 TRBV11-2 TGTGCCAGCAGCCGGGTTGAGACAGATACGCAGTATTTT CASSRVETDTQYF
NA NA TRBJ2-7 TRBV5-1 TGCGCCAGCAGCACCGACAGTCTTTCCTACGAGCAGTACTTC CASSTDSLSYEQYF
NA NA TRBJ1-5 TRBV6-2/TRBV6-3 TGTGCCAGCAGTTACGATCGGTCTCAGCCCCAGCATTTT CASSYDRSQPQHF
NA NA TRBJ2-2 TRBV12-3/TRBV12-4 TGTGCCAGCAGTTTACTTGACACCGGGGAGCTGTTTTTT CASSLLDTGELFF
NA NA TRBJ2-1 TRBV14 TGTGCCAGCAGCCATCCTAGGGGTGGCTACAATGAGCAGTTCTTC CASSHPRGGYNEQFF
TRBD1 NA TRBJ1-2 TRBV9 TGTGCCAGCAGTCGACAGGGACAGCCCCAAGGGAACTATGGCTACACCTTC CASSRQGQPQGNYGYTF
NA NA TRBJ1-5 TRBV28 TGTGCCAGCAGCACCCCCGTCGTCATTTCGGGTAATCAGCCCCAGCATTTT CASSTPVVISGNQPQHF
NA NA TRBJ1-2 TRBV3-1/TRBV3-2 TGTGCCAGCAGCCAAGGGCAGGTGGTTGGCTACACCTTC CASSQGQVVGYTF
NA NA TRBJ1-3 TRBV3-1/TRBV3-2 TGTGCCAGCAGCCAAACCCCTAGTTGGAGCACCATATATTTT CASSQTPSWSTIYF
TRBD1 NA TRBJ1-6 TRBV2 TGTGCCAGCAGACGTCCCTGGACAGGGGGCGATTCACCCCTCCACTTT CASRRPWTGGDSPLHF
NA NA TRBJ2-6 TRBV2 TGTGCCAGCAGTCCGGGGGCTGGGGCCAACGTCCTGACTTTC CASSPGAGANVLTF
NA NA TRBJ1-2 TRBV30 TGTGCCTGGGTCCGGCGGCCAGGGAACTATGGCTACACCTTC CAWVRRPGNYGYTF
NA NA TRBJ1-3 TRBV12-5 TGTGCTAGTGGTTTGGTACTAGCGGACTCTGGAAACACCATATATTTT CASGLVLADSGNTIYF
NA NA TRBJ1-1 TRBV2 TGTGCCAGCTCAGTCACCATGAACACTGAAGCTTTCTTT CASSVTMNTEAFF
NA NA TRBJ1-2 TRBV5-1 TGCGCCAGCAGCTTGGATGTAAGGACAGACTATGGCTACACCTTC CASSLDVRTDYGYTF
NA NA TRBJ1-2 TRBV18 TGTGCCAGCTCACCTTCGGTAACAGGAGATTATGGCTACACCTTC CASSPSVTGDYGYTF
NA NA TRBJ2-2 TRBV7-3 TGTGCCAGCAGCTTATCGGACAACGGACCGACCGGGGAGCTGTTTTTT CASSLSDNGPTGELFF
TRBD1 NA TRBJ1-2 TRBV19 TGTGCCAGTAGTATCCTAGGGCAGGGGGCTAACTATGGCTACACCTTC CASSILGQGANYGYTF
TRBD2 NA TRBJ2-5 TRBV6-1 TGTGCCAGCAGTGAAGGGTTAGCGGGAGTGAAATTCCAAGAGACCCAGTACTTC CASSEGLAGVKFQETQYF
TRBD2 few TRBJ2-7 TRBV28 TGTGCCAGCACCGGGGGGTACGAGCAGTACTTC CASTGGYEQYF
NA few TRBJ2-2 TRBV30 TGTGCCTGGAGTCTCTCCGACACCGGGGAGCTGTTTTTT CAWSLSDTGELFF
NA NA TRBJ1-5 TRBV6-5 TGTGCCAGCTGCCTGGGCCTTAGCAATCAGCCCCAGCATTTT CASCLGLSNQPQHF
TRBD2 NA TRBJ2-1 TRBV5-4 TGTGCCAGCAGCATTAGCGGGCTGAGCTCCTACAATGAGCAGTTCTTC CASSISGLSSYNEQFF
NA NA TRBJ1-6 TRBV5-8 TGTGCCAGCAGCTTATCAGGGTCGCTGAATTCACCCCTCCACTTT CASSLSGSLNSPLHF
NA NA TRBJ1-2 TRBV3-1/TRBV3-2 TGTGCCAGCAGCCCTATGACGGGGGGCTATGGCTACACCTTC CASSPMTGGYGYTF
TRBD1 NA TRBJ1-2 TRBV4-1 TGCGCCAGCAGCCAAGAACTTCAGGGGGCGGGGTATGGCTACACCTTC CASSQELQGAGYGYTF
TRBD1 NA TRBJ2-1 TRBV19 TGTGCCAGTAGTAAAACAGGGGGCAATGAGCAGTTCTTC CASSKTGGNEQFF
TRBD1 NA TRBJ1-5 TRBV14 TGTGCCAGCAGCCAAGGGGACAGCGGTTATCAGCCCCAGCATTTT CASSQGDSGYQPQHF
NA NA TRBJ2-1 TRBV28 TGTGCCAGCAGTTCCCCGACTAGAGAAGAGCAGTTCTTC CASSSPTREEQFF
NA few TRBJ2-7 TRBV15 TGTGCCACCAGCAGACAGGGGTACGAGCAGTACTTC CATSRQGYEQYF
NA NA TRBJ1-2 TRBV19 TGTGCCAGTAGTATGGATGGGCCCCTTGGGGCACAACAAGCTAACTATGGCTACACCTTC CASSMDGPLGAQQANYGYTF
TRBD1 NA TRBJ2-1 TRBV29-1 TGCAGCGCAGAGGGACAGGGCTACTACAATGAGCAGTTCTTC CSAEGQGYYNEQFF
TRBD1 NA TRBJ2-7 TRBV28 TGTGCCAGCAGACCCACGACAGGGGGATCCTACGAGCAGTACTTC CASRPTTGGSYEQYF
TRBD1 NA TRBJ2-5 TRBV5-1 TGCGCCAGCAGCAACTCCTTGACAGGGGGGGAGACCCAGTACTTC CASSNSLTGGETQYF
NA many TRBJ2-1 TRBV27 TGTGCCAGCAGTTGGACTTTCGGCAATGAGCAGTTCTTC CASSWTFGNEQFF
NA NA TRBJ1-2 TRBV6-2/TRBV6-3 TGTGCCAGCAGTTATGGGTTCAGGAACTATGGCTACACCTTC CASSYGFRNYGYTF
TRBD2 few TRBJ2-5 TRBV4-1 TGCGCCAGCAGCCATAGTTCTAGCGGGTGGGAGACCCAGTACTTC CASSHSSSGWETQYF
TRBD1 NA TRBJ2-1 TRBV9 TGTGCCAGCAGCTTTCGGACAGGCTCTACCTACAATGAGCAGTTCTTC CASSFRTGSTYNEQFF
TRBD1 NA TRBJ1-6 TRBV2 TGTGCCAGCAGCCCAGGGGGCCGGGATAATTCACCCCTCCACTTT CASSPGGRDNSPLHF
NA NA TRBJ1-1 TRBV5-4 TGTGCCAGCAGCTTACAGGGCAAGAACACTGAAGCTTTCTTT CASSLQGKNTEAFF
TRBD2 NA TRBJ2-1 TRBV28 TGTGCCAGCAGTTTATTAGGGACTAGCGGGAGCAATGAGCAGTTCTTC CASSLLGTSGSNEQFF
NA once TRBJ2-5 TRBV2 TGTGCCAGCAGGGCCGGGACTGTCGCCGCGGGGACCCAGTACTTC CASRAGTVAAGTQYF
NA NA TRBJ2-7 TRBV30 TGTGCCTGGAGTACAGGACAGACCTACGAGCAGTACTTC CAWSTGQTYEQYF